Included here is one T cell receptor (beta chain) sequence, with context. The sample belongs to a study of shared clonotypes between healthy human individuals. On the study more broadly: Sampling drew on donors who were a couple of women and a few men aged 18 to 49.

This CDR3 spans 15 amino acids. Per germline, CDR1 MNHEY and CDR2 SVGAGI. V dropped 2 bases and J dropped 7 bases, with 12 bases sitting between them. Researchers partitioned CD4+ cells into CD45RA+ naive and CD45RA-negative memory subsets. As processed by the authors: Filtering differed because ImmunoSEQ produced junction-only sequences that carried no quality scores. Assay used: immunoSEQ multiplex PCR; TCRdb lists only in-frame clones, some missing. V and J calls and clone size are those listed in that table; D and trimming were worked out from the DNA. The sample lists about 2 million clones, approximately 95% occurring once.

Sequencing was performed on naive CD4+ T cells sorted from blood. Subset here: CD45RA+ positively selected. The clonotype originates from a man aged 18 to 30 in good health. The rearrangement links TRBV6-5 to TRBJ1-6; D might be TRBD1 (5 bases). The CDR3 loop reads CASSYEGPPNSPLHF. In DNA, the CDR3 is TGTGCCAGCAGTTACGAGGGGCCACCAAATTCACCCCTCCACTTT.